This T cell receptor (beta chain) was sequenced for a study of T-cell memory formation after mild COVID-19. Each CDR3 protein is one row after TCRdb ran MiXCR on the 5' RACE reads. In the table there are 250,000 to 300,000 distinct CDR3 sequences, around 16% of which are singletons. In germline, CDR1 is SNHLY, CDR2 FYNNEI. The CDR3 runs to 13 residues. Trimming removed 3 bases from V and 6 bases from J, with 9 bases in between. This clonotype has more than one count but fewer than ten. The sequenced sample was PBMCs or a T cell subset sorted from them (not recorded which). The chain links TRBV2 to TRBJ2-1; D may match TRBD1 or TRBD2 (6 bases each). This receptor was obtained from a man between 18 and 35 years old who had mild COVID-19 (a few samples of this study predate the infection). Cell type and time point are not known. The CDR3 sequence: CASSEEGGNEQFF. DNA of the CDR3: TGTGCCAGCAGTGAGGAGGGGGGCAATGAGCAGTTCTTC. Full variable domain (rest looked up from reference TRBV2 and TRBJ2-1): EPEVTQTPSHQVTQMGQEVILRCVPISNHLYFYWYRQILGQKVEFLVSFYNNEISEKSEIFDDQFSVERPDGSNFTLKIRSTKLEDSAMYFCASSEEGGNEQFFGPGTRLTVL.